A single sample gave rise to the 5 T cell receptor beta chains below, sequenced in a study of T cells in Graves' hyperthyroidism and ophthalmopathy. The CDR3 regions of TCR beta were amplified from RNA transcripts. Using the HTBI primer set, a first-round RT-PCR was run on the TCR CDR3. One entry per CDR3 protein, called by TCRdb with MiXCR from the multiplex PCR reads. Of more than 350,000 distinct CDR3 sequences listed, 15% are singletons. The specimen sequenced was blood. The receptors come from a woman younger than 45 with Graves' hyperthyroidism.

The chain uses TRBV4-1 and TRBJ2-5; 14 bases align to TRBD2. The CDR3 covers 18 residues. CDR1 and CDR2 from the germline V gene are MGHRA and YSYEKL. With V trimmed by 3 bases and J by 1 base, 7 bases remained unmatched. DNA for the CDR3: TGCGCCAGCAGCCAGGGACTAGCGGGAGTTCTAGGCCAAGAGACCCAGTACTTC. Protein product: CASSQGLAGVLGQETQYF.

The chain uses TRBV19 and TRBJ2-4; TRBD1 might be the D (6 bases). The germline V gene has CDR1 LNHDA and CDR2 SQIVND (reference sequence). The CDR3 totals 17 residues. Trimming cost V 2 bases and J 0 bases, with 14 bases left between them. CDR3 loop: CASSILGRGLAKNIQYF. In nucleotides, the CDR3 is TGTGCCAGTAGTATATTAGGCAGGGGCTTAGCCAAAAACATTCAGTACTTC.

This clonotype was counted at least ten times. The rearrangement uses TRBV28 and TRBJ1-1; D perhaps matches TRBD1 (6 bases). The CDR3 is 14 amino acids. CDR1 and CDR2 from the germline V gene are MDHEN and SYDVKM. Trimming cost V 3 bases and J 4 bases, with 12 bases left between them. The DNA of the CDR3 is TGTGCCAGCAGTTTGGGACACCAGAGCACTGAAGCTTTCTTT. It yields the protein CASSLGHQSTEAFF.

The chain joins TRBV19 to TRBJ2-5; D is uncertain. The CDR3 length is 14 residues. Trimming removed 6 bases from V and 1 base from J, with 12 bases in between. Per germline, CDR1 LNHDA and CDR2 SQIVND (reference sequence). The chain's CDR3 is CASRGRSSQETQYF. CDR3 DNA sequence: TGTGCCAGTAGGGGTCGCAGCTCCCAAGAGACCCAGTACTTC.

CDR3 in amino acids: CAGRRLAGTYEQYF. The CDR3 nucleotides read TGTGCCGGGAGACGGCTAGCAGGGACCTACGAGCAGTACTTC. This chain joins TRBV27 and TRBJ2-7; D is tentatively TRBD1 or TRBD2 (5 bases each). The CDR3 spans 14 residues. Germline CDR1 is MNHEY and CDR2 is SMNVEV (reference sequence). V shed 11 bases and J shed 2 bases, with 19 bases lying between them.